This T cell receptor beta chain is from a study of shared clonotypes between healthy human individuals (dated by TCRdb to about 2020). A note on the overall study: The cohort included a few men and a couple of women between 18 and 49 years of age. For each donor, CD4 naive and CD4 memory were each run on three plates, CD8 naive on two plates, and CD8 memory on one plate. The study deeply sequenced blood TCR repertoires of about 5 healthy adults to estimate repertoire size and the extent of clonotype sharing between individuals. Different laboratories and diverse techniques were used to prepare libraries and sequence TCR repertoires, to increase sequencing depth and limit assay-specific biases. Per donor, leukapheresis produced somewhere between about 0.85 and 8.9 billion PBMCs. The investigation overall reported the following: Compared with non-shared clonotypes, the clonotypes found in all four sorted-subset donors had higher generation probabilities. Naive subsets generally had larger estimated clonotype richness than memory subsets did. When a few donors were compared, the shared fraction of clonotypes was about 5.4% for naive CD4, approximately 3.3% for naive CD8, 2.3% for memory CD4, and 0.4% for memory CD8. Sampling was restricted to blood, and TCR repertoires in tissue are likely to differ from TCR repertoires in blood. Pairwise subsampling indicated that sequencing depth was expected to affect the degree of clonotype sharing among donors. Because the study included only a small number of donors, the genetic and exposure-history diversity represented was limited. Even with the large sequencing depth, rarefaction of the sorted-subset datasets indicated that sequencing was incomplete.

TCR CDR3 regions were amplified from genomic DNA by multiplex PCR using the deep immunoSEQ assay. Extracted genomic DNA from each cell subset was distributed evenly across all wells of several immunoSEQ 96-well plates, and each plate was treated as a replicate. Each replicate PCR for sorted subsets received about 220 ng genomic DNA, equal to roughly 29,000 T cell genomes. Purified libraries were measured with a Qubit 3.0 fluorometer, size-checked on a Bioanalyzer 2100, and measured again with the KAPA Library Quantification kit. Every immunoSEQ 96-well plate was sequenced on a separate single-read 150-cycle Illumina NextSeq 550 flow cell. Per the authors' processing: Because only junctional sequences without quality scores were contained in the immunoSEQ output, filtering matching that applied to full-length reads could not be performed. To assign V/J genes and CDR3, sequences were annotated against IMGT germline references using PyIR, a Python wrapper for IgBLAST v1.9. Any read was removed if the V/J assignment was weak (E-value above 1e-6), the CDR3 was missing, or the read contained stop codons, out-of-frame junctions, or ambiguous translated residues. A V3J clonotype was defined by an identical inferred V gene, J gene, and CDR3 amino acid sequence. The percentage overlap between two repertoires was calculated by dividing the number of shared unique clonotypes by the size of the smaller repertoire. RTK rarefaction, the Chao1 estimator, and Recon v2.1 estimates of unobserved clonotypes were used to assess repertoire richness. Generation probabilities were computed with OLGA for all TCRbeta clonotypes obtained by the gDNA method from four donors. TCRdb retrieved this table from immuneACCESS and kept in-frame rearrangements only. Not all clones are present; in checked studies, unresolved V genes account for under half, and no reason is known for the remainder. The V and J calls and the clone size are those of that table, but D and trimming were determined from the DNA. A total of approximately 2.5 million clones appear in this sample, 90% to 95% of them only once. The ten most abundant clones make up roughly 0.39% of the sample.

Healthy HIV-negative adults with no recently reported acute infections or vaccinations were included as donors. Only Caucasian adults living in Nashville, Tennessee, USA were represented among the donors. Magnetic negative selection was used to enrich CD4+ T cells, after which naive cells were positively selected on CD45RA and the negative fraction became the memory subset. After blood collection by leukapheresis, PBMCs were isolated using Ficoll-Histopaque density gradient centrifugation and then cryopreserved in the vapor phase of liquid nitrogen. Analytical flow cytometry was used to check the purity and quantity of every magnetically sorted T cell population. Each sorted fraction had its genomic DNA isolated and then quantified by UV absorbance on a Nanodrop 2000c. As regards this clone: What antigen it recognizes has not been identified. No quality values exist for individual bases; no much larger clone is one base distant.

This clonotype originated in a man aged 18 to 29 in good health. Some clones in this sample may be carry-over from other donors' samples. The sample comprised naive CD4+ T cells from PBMCs. Read against the paper, the sample's cell subset or site label means: CD45RA+ positively selected.

The CDR3 amino acid sequence is: CASSPDRYSGNTIYF. The DNA is as follows: TGTGCCAGCTCACCGGACCGATACTCTGGAAACACCATATATTTT. The rearranged chain carries TRBV18 and TRBJ1-3, with the D gene too uncertain to name. A distance of 9 bases separates the germline ends of V and J, which lose 3 bases and 0 bases respectively. There are 15 amino acids in the CDR3, from cysteine to phenylalanine inclusive. The sequence is cut down to CDR3 DNA, 45 bases in frame from base 1. Based on the germline V gene, the CDR1 and CDR2 sequences are KGHSH and LQKENI.